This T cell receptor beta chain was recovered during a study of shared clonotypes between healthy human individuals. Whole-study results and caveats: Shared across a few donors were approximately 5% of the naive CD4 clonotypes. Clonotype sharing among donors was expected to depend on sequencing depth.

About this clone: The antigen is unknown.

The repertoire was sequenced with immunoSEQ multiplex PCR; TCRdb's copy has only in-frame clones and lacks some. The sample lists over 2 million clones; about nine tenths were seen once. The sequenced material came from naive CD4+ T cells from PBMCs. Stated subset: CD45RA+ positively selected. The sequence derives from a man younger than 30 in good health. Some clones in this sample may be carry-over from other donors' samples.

The DNA for the CDR3 is TGTGCCAGCAGCGTACGGGGACTAGCGTTCTCCTACGAGCAGTACTTC. Its protein is CASSVRGLAFSYEQYF. The J gene is TRBJ2-7, the V gene TRBV7-9; 10 positions match TRBD2. V gave up 5 bases and J gave up 0 bases; unmatched junction bases: 7. Germline loops: CDR1 SEHNR, CDR2 FQNEAQ (reference sequence). The CDR3 consists of 16 residues.